This T cell receptor (beta chain) was identified in a study of blood T cell repertoires in COVID-19. This table comes from immunoSEQ multiplex PCR, and its TCRdb copy is limited to in-frame clones, with some not included. Of 130,000 to 150,000 clones in the sample, 85% to 90% were seen once. The TCR sequence derives from a man aged 50 to 60 who had recovered from COVID-19. The sample consisted of peripheral blood.

The CDR3 spells CASSPFSGGHGANVLTF. The CDR3 DNA is TGTGCCAGCTCACCTTTTTCGGGGGGGCATGGGGCCAACGTCCTGACTTTC. The rearrangement joins TRBV18 to TRBJ2-6, with 8 bases aligning to TRBD2. The V gene's germline CDR1 is KGHSH and CDR2 LQKENI. This CDR3 contains 17 residues. Trimming took 3 bases from V and 3 from J; bases not matched to a gene: 7.